This T cell receptor (beta chain) came from a study of blood T cell repertoires in COVID-19. For the study at large: Acute and convalescent COVID-19 specimens originated in the United States, Italy and Spain.

The sample holds one count of this clone. Authors' analysis steps: From reference gene primer amplification, estimates of nucleated cell counts were derived. Clones were sequenced by immunoSEQ multiplex PCR, and TCRdb holds only the in-frame ones, with some missing. Clone size and the V and J calls come from that table; the DNA yielded D and trimming. The profile covers around 210,000 clones, with more than 80% appearing a single time and approximately 8% taken by the ten largest. The ends lost 7 bases at V and 2 bases at J; junction bases unmatched: 2. CDR3 length equals 12 residues. Germline V lookup: CDR1 SQVTM, CDR2 ANQGSEA.

This TCR derives from a woman of 80 years or more with COVID-19, enrolled during active disease. The sequenced sample was peripheral blood. The rearrangement links TRBV29-1 to TRBJ2-7; 10 positions agree with TRBD1. The DNA for the CDR3 is TGCAGCGCCGACAGGGGGCCCTACGAGCAGTACTTC. Translating it yields CSADRGPYEQYF.